This T cell receptor (beta chain) was observed in a study of identical twins' blood T cells. TCRdb called the 5' RACE reads again in MiXCR, with one record for every CDR3 protein. The sample includes roughly 340,000 distinct CDR3 sequences, around 30% seen only once; the top ten take roughly 5.5%. V was clipped by 5 bases and J by 2 bases, with 19 bases between them. CDR1 DFQATT and CDR2 SNEGSKA come from the germline V gene (reference sequence). This CDR3 is built from 16 residues. J is TRBJ1-5 and V is TRBV20-1, with D possibly matching TRBD1 (5 bases). Sequenced material: PBMCs. The receptor's source is a woman between 18 and 55 years old in good health. CDR3 in DNA: TGCAGTGCTCGGACCAGGGTGGGGATAGGCAATCAGCCCCAGCATTTT. Protein sequence: CSARTRVGIGNQPQHF.